Only a few counts were recorded for the clone carrying this T cell receptor (beta chain). The antigen remains undetermined. Sequencing was performed with immunoSEQ multiplex PCR; in TCRdb, only in-frame clones are kept and a portion is missing. The sample lists roughly 98,000 clones, roughly 92% occurring once. This record belongs to a study of T cell responses to AZD1222 COVID-19 vaccine. Study-level results: The CD4 TCRs associated with vaccination extended across spike and predominated at 160-218 and 743-854.

After removal of 1 base from V and 10 bases from J, the junction contained 9 bases not matched to a gene. Germline CDR1 reads LGHNA; CDR2 reads YNFKEQ. This CDR3 has 14 residues. The genes are TRBV4-2 and TRBJ1-1, with 7 positions matching TRBD1. The TCR comes from an adult in good health. Sequenced material: peripheral blood, taken on day 0 of AZD1222 vaccination. The CDR3 DNA reads as TGTGCCAGCAGCCAAGTTCGGGACAGCGTGATAGCTTTCTTT. Translation gives CASSQVRDSVIAFF.